A selection of T cell receptor beta chains follows, all from one sample in a study of shared clonotypes between healthy human individuals. Sequenced by immunoSEQ multiplex PCR; TCRdb stores in-frame clones only, minus some. Here the sample spans 450,000 to 600,000 clones, roughly 85% being singletons. The sample taken for sequencing was PBMCs. Receptors originate from a woman in her thirties or forties in good health. Some clones in this sample may be carry-over from other donors' samples. CDR3s include the opening cysteine and the closing phenylalanine or tryptophan. The order of the fields is D gene, V gene, J gene, clone size, CDR3 length, CDR3 DNA, CDR3 protein. The D gene is left open where the match is weak. Size tells how often a clone was seen (once, few, many) or the class of an expanded clone, and some rows leave it out.

-	TRBV29-1	TRBJ2-3	-	13	TGCAGCGTTGTATGGTCTAGCACAGATACGCAGTATTTT	CSVVWSSTDTQYF
TRBD2	TRBV30	TRBJ2-1	-	17	TGTGCCTGGAGTGTACTACCTAGGAGCGGGAGGGACAATGAGCAGTTCTTC	CAWSVLPRSGRDNEQFF
-	TRBV7-2	TRBJ2-3	-	17	TGTGCCAGCAGCTTAGGAGGCGGACCCCGTAGCACAGATACGCAGTATTTT	CASSLGGGPRSTDTQYF
-	TRBV11-1	TRBJ2-7	-	12	TGTGCCAGCAGCTTTCGGGCCGGAGAGCAGTACTTC	CASSFRAGEQYF
TRBD1	TRBV5-1	TRBJ2-7	few	16	TGCGCCAGCAGCTTGGCTACAGGGGGCAGCTCCTACGAGCAGTACTTC	CASSLATGGSSYEQYF
-	TRBV28	TRBJ1-3	-	17	TGTGCCAGCAGTTTATTTACCTGGACGGAGTCTGGAAACACCATATATTTT	CASSLFTWTESGNTIYF
-	TRBV19	TRBJ1-4	-	14	TGTGCCAGTAGCCCGGGATTCACTAATGAAAAACTGTTTTTT	CASSPGFTNEKLFF
-	TRBV30	TRBJ1-2	-	15	TGTGCCTGGACCCCCTCTTTCGACAGCTTCTATGGCTACACCTTC	CAWTPSFDSFYGYTF
-	TRBV7-9	TRBJ1-1	-	13	TGTGCCAGCAGGCCAGGGCTGAACACTGAAGCTTTCTTT	CASRPGLNTEAFF
-	TRBV28	TRBJ2-2	few	12	TGTGCCAGCAGCTTAGTCACCGGGGAGCTGTTTTTT	CASSLVTGELFF
-	TRBV29-1	TRBJ2-1	few	14	TGCAGCGTTGAAGCGCCGACAGGAGTTAATGAGCAGTTCTTC	CSVEAPTGVNEQFF
TRBD2	TRBV5-8	TRBJ2-1	-	15	TGTGCCAGCACCCTGGCCAGCGGGAGGGCCGGGGAGCAGTTCTTC	CASTLASGRAGEQFF
-	TRBV7-9	TRBJ1-4	-	15	TGTGCCAGCAGCTTAGAGGCAGGGGAGTGGGAAAAACTGTTTTTT	CASSLEAGEWEKLFF
TRBD2	TRBV5-1	TRBJ2-5	-	15	TGCGCCAGCAGATCGGGGGGCGGGAGGGCCGAGACCCAGTACTTC	CASRSGGGRAETQYF
-	TRBV5-1	TRBJ2-7	-	15	TGCGCCAGCAGCTTGGTTGCAGGGGCGTCCTACGAGCAGTACTTC	CASSLVAGASYEQYF
-	TRBV30	TRBJ1-1	-	14	TGTGCCTGGAACCGAGTGACGGCGAACACTGAAGCTTTCTTT	CAWNRVTANTEAFF
-	TRBV28	TRBJ2-3	-	17	TGTGCCAGCAGCCACACCCGGTGGCGGGCGAGCACAGATACGCAGTATTTT	CASSHTRWRASTDTQYF
-	TRBV19	TRBJ2-1	-	15	TGTGCCAGTAGTATACACCGGATGGGGCGGGATGAGCAGTTCTTC	CASSIHRMGRDEQFF
-	TRBV28	TRBJ2-2	-	14	TGTGCCAGCAGACTTAGCGGGAACACCGGGGAGCTGTTTTTT	CASRLSGNTGELFF
TRBD2	TRBV6-1	TRBJ2-3	-	17	TGTGCCAGCAGTGAAGGGAGGACTAGCGGGATCACAGATACGCAGTATTTT	CASSEGRTSGITDTQYF
TRBD2	TRBV30	TRBJ2-3	-	15	TGTGCCTGGAGTGTACTAGCGGGAAGCACAGATACGCAGTATTTT	CAWSVLAGSTDTQYF
-	TRBV20-1	TRBJ1-1	-	11	TGCAGTGCTAGAGGACGGCAAGAAGCTTTCTTT	CSARGRQEAFF
-	TRBV29-1	TRBJ1-4	-	10	TGCAGCGTTCTAGATGAAAAACTGTTTTTT	CSVLDEKLFF
TRBD2	TRBV10-3	TRBJ2-5	-	17	TGTGCCATCAGTGAGTCGACTAGCGGGAGGGCCGGGGAGACCCAGTACTTC	CAISESTSGRAGETQYF
-	TRBV4-1	TRBJ2-2	-	17	TGCGCCAGCAGCCAAGAGATGGTCGGGTCGAACACCGGGGAGCTGTTTTTT	CASSQEMVGSNTGELFF
TRBD2	TRBV15	TRBJ2-1	-	16	TGTGCCACCAGCAGAGATAAGGGACTAAATTACAATGAGCAGTTCTTC	CATSRDKGLNYNEQFF
-	TRBV4-3	TRBJ2-3	-	13	TGCGCCAGCAGCCAAGAGAGGACAGATACGCAGTATTTT	CASSQERTDTQYF
TRBD1	TRBV28	TRBJ2-5	-	16	TGTGCCAGCAGTGGCCCCCGGGACAGGGAGAGGGAGACCCAGTACTTC	CASSGPRDRERETQYF
TRBD2	TRBV5-1	TRBJ2-5	-	15	TGCGCCAGCAGCTTATCGTTGAGCGGGGGAGAGACCCAGTACTTC	CASSLSLSGGETQYF
TRBD2	TRBV5-1	TRBJ2-1	few	15	TGCGCCAGCAGCTGGGGGACTAGCGGCGACAATGAGCAGTTCTTC	CASSWGTSGDNEQFF
-	TRBV11-2	TRBJ2-7	-	13	TGTGCCAGCAGCTTAGGGATGGACTACGAGCAGTACTTC	CASSLGMDYEQYF
-	TRBV5-1	TRBJ2-1	-	21	TGCGCCAGCAGCTTGCCCCGGGACCAGAAAATAAATCGCCTAAACTACAATGAGCAGTTCTTC	CASSLPRDQKINRLNYNEQFF
-	TRBV7-9	TRBJ2-1	-	12	TGTGCCAGCAGCTTAGTGCGGGATAGCCAGTTCTTC	CASSLVRDSQFF
-	TRBV30	TRBJ1-5	-	13	TGTGCCTGGGATACAGGGAAAGGGCAGCCCCAGCATTTT	CAWDTGKGQPQHF
TRBD2	TRBV13	TRBJ2-2	-	15	TGTGCCAGCAGTAAAGCGGGATTACTCACCGGGGAGCTGTTTTTT	CASSKAGLLTGELFF
-	TRBV4-2	TRBJ2-4	-	14	TGTGCCAGCAGCCAAGATAGGGACTTTAACATTCAGTACTTC	CASSQDRDFNIQYF
TRBD2	TRBV9	TRBJ2-1	-	15	TGTGCCAGCGCAGGAGGGACTAGCCTTTCCAATGAGCAGTTCTTC	CASAGGTSLSNEQFF
TRBD2	TRBV5-4	TRBJ2-1	-	15	TGTGCCAGCAGCTTACAACTAGCGGGAGACAATGAGCAGTTCTTC	CASSLQLAGDNEQFF
TRBD2	TRBV5-4	TRBJ2-1	-	13	TGTGCCGAGAGCGGGATGGCGGACAATGAGCAGTTCTTC	CAESGMADNEQFF
-	TRBV9	TRBJ2-1	-	14	TGTGCCAGCAGCGTAGGAGGGAATTACAATGAGCAGTTCTTC	CASSVGGNYNEQFF
-	TRBV28	TRBJ2-7	-	15	TGTGCCAGCAGTCCTGGGAGTGACAGGTTCGAAGAGCAGTACTTC	CASSPGSDRFEEQYF
-	TRBV7-3	TRBJ2-1	many	16	TGTGCCAGCAGCTTCTCTAGCGGATCCCGAGGGGGTGAGCAGTTCTTC	CASSFSSGSRGGEQFF
-	TRBV19	TRBJ1-2	-	14	TGTGCCAGTAGTATAGATCCTTCTAACTATGGCTACACCTTC	CASSIDPSNYGYTF
-	TRBV5-1	TRBJ2-7	-	13	TGCGCCAGCAGCTTGGACAGACGAAGCGAGCAGTACTTC	CASSLDRRSEQYF
-	TRBV27	TRBJ2-7	-	18	TGTGCCAGCAGTAGCCTGAGCTTGGGACTCGCGAGGTCCTACGAGCAGTACTTC	CASSSLSLGLARSYEQYF
TRBD1	TRBV9	TRBJ2-7	-	14	TGTGCCAGCAGCGAGGGACAGAGCTCCTACGAGCAGTACTTC	CASSEGQSSYEQYF
TRBD1	TRBV10-3	TRBJ2-1	-	13	TGTGCCATCAGGGGGACAGGGGAAGGGTCGCAGTTCTTC	CAIRGTGEGSQFF
-	TRBV20-1	TRBJ2-7	-	11	TGTGTTCCGTCGGGACCCTACGAGCAGTACTTC	CVPSGPYEQYF
TRBD1	TRBV19	TRBJ2-1	-	15	TGTGCCAGTAGTTTAGGGACAGGGAGGGGGAATGAGCAGTTCTTC	CASSLGTGRGNEQFF
-	TRBV28	TRBJ2-1	-	11	TGTGCCAGCAGTTTGCGGAATGAGCAGTTCTTC	CASSLRNEQFF
TRBD1	TRBV28	TRBJ1-3	-	15	TGTGCCAGCAGCCCAGGGACAGACTCTGGAAACACCATATATTTT	CASSPGTDSGNTIYF
-	TRBV27	TRBJ2-7	-	13	TGTGCCAGCAGTTTATCACAGGGCTACGAGCAGTACTTC	CASSLSQGYEQYF
TRBD2	TRBV11-2	TRBJ2-7	once	15	TGTGCCAGCAGCCTCCCTCCGACGGGGGGGCGCGAGCAGTACTTC	CASSLPPTGGREQYF
-	TRBV6-1	TRBJ2-4	-	18	TGTGCCAGCAGTGAACTACACTACAGGGTTCCAGCCAAAAACATTCAGTACTTC	CASSELHYRVPAKNIQYF
TRBD1	TRBV18	TRBJ2-6	-	16	TGTGCCAGCTCACTGCAGGGGGCTGTTGGGGCCAACGTCCTGACTTTC	CASSLQGAVGANVLTF
TRBD2	TRBV29-1	TRBJ2-5	-	14	TGCAGCGTTGGGAGGCTAGCGGGAGAGGTGACCCAGTACTTC	CSVGRLAGEVTQYF
-	TRBV25-1	TRBJ2-1	-	14	TGTGCCAGCAGTGATGGGGTCAGCTACAATGAGCAGTTCTTC	CASSDGVSYNEQFF
-	TRBV5-4	TRBJ2-5	-	15	TGTGCCAGCAGCCCCCGCCGGGGAGTTCGGGAGACCCAGTACTTC	CASSPRRGVRETQYF
TRBD2	TRBV2	TRBJ2-2	-	13	TGTGCCAGCATCCAGGGGACTAGCGGGGAGCTGTTTTTT	CASIQGTSGELFF
-	TRBV7-2	TRBJ1-1	-	14	TGTGCCAGCAGACGAGAACGTAGCGGGACTGAAGCTTTCTTT	CASRRERSGTEAFF